The next 5 T cell receptor beta chains were all read from a single sample in a study of blood T cell repertoires in COVID-19. Profiling relied on immunoSEQ multiplex PCR, and the TCRdb table lists in-frame clones only, not all of them. This sample has approximately 250,000 clones, with around 88% found just once. Sequencing used PBMCs or T cells enriched from blood (not recorded which). These receptor sequences come from a woman aged 35 to 49 with acute COVID-19.

This chain links TRBV7-3 with TRBJ2-7; 12 bases map to TRBD2. CDR1 and CDR2 from the germline V gene are SGHTA and FQGTGA. The CDR3 has 14 residues. V gave up 5 bases and J gave up 4 bases; unmatched junction bases: 3. This chain's CDR3 is CASSLAGGPYEQYF. The CDR3 DNA is TGTGCCAGCAGCCTAGCGGGAGGGCCATACGAGCAGTACTTC.

The V call is TRBV9, the J call TRBJ1-4; 10 positions agree with TRBD1. The J segment lost 8 bases and the V segment lost 5 bases, leaving 6 bases of the junction unmatched. The germline V gene encodes CDR1 SGDLS and CDR2 YYNGEE. The CDR3 has 14 amino acids. The DNA of the CDR3 is TGTGCCAGCAGTGACAGGGGGCTCGGAGAAAAACTGTTTTTT. This encodes CASSDRGLGEKLFF.

The genes are TRBV5-1 and TRBJ2-5, with 10 bases that match TRBD1. This CDR3 is 15 amino acids long. Germline values: CDR1 SGHRS, CDR2 YFSETQ. V lost 2 bases, J lost 1 base, and 2 bases stayed unmatched. Here the CDR3 DNA reads TGCGCCAGCAGCTTCGGGACAGGGGCCCAAGAGACCCAGTACTTC. As protein: CASSFGTGAQETQYF. Together with reference TRBV5-1 and TRBJ2-5, the CDR3 gives the full variable domain: KAGVTQTPRYLIKTRGQQVTLSCSPISGHRSVSWYQQTPGQGLQFLFEYFSETQRNKGNFPGRFSGRQFSNSRSEMNVSTLELGDSALYLCASSFGTGAQETQYFGPGTRLLVL.

The CDR3 nucleotides read TGTGCCAGCAGGACGGGAGGTTACTATGGCTACACCTTC. Its translation: CASRTGGYYGYTF. The chain joins TRBV28 to TRBJ1-2; unclear D gene. The CDR3 totals 13 residues. Germline loops: CDR1 MDHEN, CDR2 SYDVKM. Trimming shortened V by 6 bases and J by 3 bases, and 11 bases separated the two germline ends.

V gene TRBV11-3 combines with J gene TRBJ2-5; 8 bases align to TRBD1. V lost 5 bases and J lost 7; bases outside the gene matches: 9. CDR3 length equals 14 residues. CDR1 is SGHNT, CDR2 YENEEA, per germline. The CDR3 DNA reads as TGTGCCAGCAGCCGAGGACAGGGTTTCGGGACCCAGTACTTC. Protein: CASSRGQGFGTQYF.